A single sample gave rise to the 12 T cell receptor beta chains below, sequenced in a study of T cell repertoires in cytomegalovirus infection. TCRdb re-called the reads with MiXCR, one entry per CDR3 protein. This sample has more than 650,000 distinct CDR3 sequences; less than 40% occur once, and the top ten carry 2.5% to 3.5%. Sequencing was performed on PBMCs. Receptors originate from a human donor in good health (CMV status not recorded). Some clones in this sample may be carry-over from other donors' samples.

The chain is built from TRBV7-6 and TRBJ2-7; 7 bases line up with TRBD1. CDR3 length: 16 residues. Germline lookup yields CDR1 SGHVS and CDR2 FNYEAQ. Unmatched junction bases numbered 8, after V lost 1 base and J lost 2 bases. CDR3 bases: TGTGCCAGCAGCTTAGGGGACCGGACAGGAGCCTACGAGCAGTACTTC. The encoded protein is CASSLGDRTGAYEQYF.

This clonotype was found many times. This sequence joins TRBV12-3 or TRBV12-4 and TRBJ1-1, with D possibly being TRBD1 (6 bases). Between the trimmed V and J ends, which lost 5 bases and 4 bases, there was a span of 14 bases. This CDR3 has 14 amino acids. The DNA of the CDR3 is TGTGCCAGCAGTCAGAAACTCAGGGGCACTGAAGCTTTCTTT. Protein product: CASSQKLRGTEAFF.

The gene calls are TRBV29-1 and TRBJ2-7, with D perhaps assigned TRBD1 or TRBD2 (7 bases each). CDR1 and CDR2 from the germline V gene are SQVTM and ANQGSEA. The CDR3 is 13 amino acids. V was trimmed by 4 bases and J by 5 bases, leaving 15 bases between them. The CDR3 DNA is TGCAGCGTTGGCCCGGCAGGGGGGGACGAGCAGTACTTC. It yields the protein CSVGPAGGDEQYF.

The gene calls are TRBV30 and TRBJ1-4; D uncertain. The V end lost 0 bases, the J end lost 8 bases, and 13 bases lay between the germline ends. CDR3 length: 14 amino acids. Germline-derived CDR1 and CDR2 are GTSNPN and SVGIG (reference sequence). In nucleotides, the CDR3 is TGTGCCTGGAGTGTTGGTTCTTCTCAAGAAAAACTGTTTTTT. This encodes CAWSVGSSQEKLFF.

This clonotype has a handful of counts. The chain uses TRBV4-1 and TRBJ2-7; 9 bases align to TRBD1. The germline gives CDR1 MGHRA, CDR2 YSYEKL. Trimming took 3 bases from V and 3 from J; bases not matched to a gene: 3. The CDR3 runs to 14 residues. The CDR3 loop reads CASSQVGQGYEQYF. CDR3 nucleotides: TGCGCCAGCAGCCAGGTGGGACAGGGCTACGAGCAGTACTTC.

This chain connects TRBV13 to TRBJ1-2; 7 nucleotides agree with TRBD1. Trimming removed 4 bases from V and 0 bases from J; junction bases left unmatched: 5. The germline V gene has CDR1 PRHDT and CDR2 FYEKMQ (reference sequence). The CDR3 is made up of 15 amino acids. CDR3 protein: CASSSGTATNYGYTF. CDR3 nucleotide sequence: TGTGCCAGCAGCTCCGGGACAGCCACTAACTATGGCTACACCTTC.

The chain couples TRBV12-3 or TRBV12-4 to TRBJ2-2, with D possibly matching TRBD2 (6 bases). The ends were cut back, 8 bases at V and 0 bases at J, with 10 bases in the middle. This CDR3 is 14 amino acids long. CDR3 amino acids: CASGGTANTGELFF. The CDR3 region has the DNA TGTGCCAGCGGGGGGACCGCGAACACCGGGGAGCTGTTTTTT.

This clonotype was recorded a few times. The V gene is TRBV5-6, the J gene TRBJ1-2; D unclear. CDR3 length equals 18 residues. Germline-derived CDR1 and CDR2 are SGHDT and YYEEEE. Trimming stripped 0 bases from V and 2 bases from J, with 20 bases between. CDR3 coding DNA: TGTGCCAGCAGCTTGGCCTCGGGTAGGGCAGGATCAAACTATGGCTACACCTTC. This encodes CASSLASGRAGSNYGYTF.

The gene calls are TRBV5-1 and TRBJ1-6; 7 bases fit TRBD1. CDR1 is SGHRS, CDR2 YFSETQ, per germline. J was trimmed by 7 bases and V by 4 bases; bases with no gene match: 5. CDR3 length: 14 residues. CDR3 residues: CASSGRDSNSPLHF. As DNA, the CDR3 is TGCGCCAGCAGCGGCCGGGACAGCAATTCACCCCTCCACTTT.

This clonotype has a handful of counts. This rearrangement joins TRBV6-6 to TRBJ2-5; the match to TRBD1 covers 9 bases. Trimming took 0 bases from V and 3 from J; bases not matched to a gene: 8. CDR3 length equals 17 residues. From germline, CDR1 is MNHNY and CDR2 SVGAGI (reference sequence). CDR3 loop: CASSYSDRDRVEETQYF. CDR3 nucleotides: TGTGCCAGCAGTTACTCAGACAGGGACAGGGTGGAAGAGACCCAGTACTTC.

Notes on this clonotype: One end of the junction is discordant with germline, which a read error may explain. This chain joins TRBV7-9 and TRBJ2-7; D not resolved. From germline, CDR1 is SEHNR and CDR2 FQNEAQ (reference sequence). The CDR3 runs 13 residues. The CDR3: CARRLGRSYEQYF. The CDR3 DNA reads TGTGCCCGCAGGTTAGGGCGCTCCTACGAGCAGTACTTC.

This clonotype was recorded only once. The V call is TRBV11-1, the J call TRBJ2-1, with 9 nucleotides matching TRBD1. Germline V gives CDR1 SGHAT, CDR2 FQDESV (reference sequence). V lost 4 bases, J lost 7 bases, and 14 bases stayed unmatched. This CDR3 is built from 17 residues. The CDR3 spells CASSSWTGEFYMNEQFF. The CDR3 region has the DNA TGTGCCAGCAGCTCCTGGACAGGGGAATTTTACATGAATGAGCAGTTCTTC. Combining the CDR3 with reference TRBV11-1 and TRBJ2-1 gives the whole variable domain EAEVAQSPRYKITEKSQAVAFWCDPISGHATLYWYRQILGQGPELLVQFQDESVVDDSQLPKDRFSAERLKGVDSTLKIQPAELGDSAMYLCASSSWTGEFYMNEQFFGPGTRLTVL.